This TCR beta chain was profiled in a study of post-analysis software for immune sequencing data. Across the whole study: The disease courses spanned relapsing-remitting, secondary progressive and progressive-relapsing forms of multiple sclerosis.

Study results and limitations: In patients, five or six TRBV segments were more frequent than in controls, with TRBV5-6, TRBV5-1 and TRBV20-1 among them.

The TCR beta cDNA libraries carried unique molecular identifiers. TCRdb reanalysed the PCR reads using MiXCR and keeps one entry per CDR3 protein. Of hundreds of thousands of distinct CDR3 sequences in the sample, about 57% were seen once. As to this clonotype: The antigen remains undetermined.

Germline CDR1 and CDR2: SQVTM and ANQGSEA. Trimming shortened V by 2 bases and J by 8 bases, and 13 bases separated the two germline ends. There are 13 residues in the CDR3. This chain uses TRBV29-1 with TRBJ2-1, with a weak D call TRBD2 (5 bases). This TCR came from a girl aged 10 to 17 with multiple sclerosis. Material: blood. The CDR3 region is CSVESTLAHEQFF. DNA of the CDR3: TGCAGCGTTGAATCCACCCTAGCTCATGAGCAGTTCTTC.